A single sample gave rise to the 20 T cell receptor beta chains below, sequenced in a study of T cell responses to AZD1222 COVID-19 vaccine (dated by TCRdb to the early 2020s). The time point label, read with the paper, signifies: about 28 days (+/-7) after the second vaccine dose. The library was obtained by the immunoSEQ multiplex PCR assay. TCRdb retrieved this table from immuneACCESS and kept in-frame rearrangements only. Not all clones are present; in checked studies, unresolved V genes account for under half, and no reason is known for the remainder. The sample has over 100,000 clones on record, about 87% of them singletons. Around 4.5% of the sample is held by the ten biggest clonotypes. Sequencing used peripheral blood, obtained 28 days after the second AZD1222 dose. These receptors were taken from an adult who received the AZD1222 COVID-19 vaccine.

V gene TRBV3-1 (or the pseudogene TRBV3-2) combines with J gene TRBJ1-2, with TRBD1 matching over 7 bases. The germline CDR1 and CDR2 sequences are LGHDT and YNNKEL (reference sequence). The CDR3 covers 15 residues. The junction had 8 bases not matched to a gene; V was cut back by 3 bases and J by 4 bases. The CDR3 sequence is CASSHPGQRTYGYTF. As DNA, the CDR3 is TGTGCCAGCAGCCATCCGGGACAGCGAACCTATGGCTACACCTTC.

V usage is TRBV5-1 and J usage is TRBJ1-2; D possibly corresponds to TRBD1 (6 bases). From germline, CDR1 is SGHRS and CDR2 YFSETQ. V lost 0 bases, J lost 2 bases, and 11 bases lay in between. The length of the CDR3 is 15 residues. The CDR3 bases are TGCGCCAGCAGCTTGGCCGAGGGACAAAACTATGGCTACACCTTC. Translating it yields CASSLAEGQNYGYTF.

The chain is built from TRBV25-1 and TRBJ1-3; no clear D gene. Germline CDR1 and CDR2: MGHDK and SYGVNS. V was pared by 0 bases and J by 0 bases, with 6 bases between. The CDR3 loop spans 15 amino acids. The CDR3 DNA reads as TGTGCCAGCAGTGAATATCGGCACTCTGGAAACACCATATATTTT. As protein: CASSEYRHSGNTIYF.

As regards this clone: The junction differs from germline at one of its ends, possibly a read error. The chain joins TRBV6-5 to TRBJ1-2; D is ambiguous. The CDR3 is made up of 11 amino acids. The germline gives CDR1 MNHEY, CDR2 SVGAGI. The CDR3 loop reads CASTDGRECVF. As DNA, the CDR3 is TGTGCCAGCACCGACGGGAGGGAGTGCGTCTTC.

Points on this clone: Other nucleotide sequences from this sample produce the same CDR3. The rearrangement links TRBV28 to TRBJ2-7, with unresolved D. CDR1 is MDHEN, CDR2 SYDVKM, per germline. V was shortened by 3 bases and J by 3 bases, with 6 bases between the two germline ends. The CDR3 is made up of 12 amino acids. CDR3 DNA sequence: TGTGCCAGCAGTTTGGTGGGCTACGAGCAGTACTTC. It codes for CASSLVGYEQYF.

The V and J genes are TRBV19 and TRBJ2-2, with no clear D. Germline CDR1 LNHDA, CDR2 SQIVND (reference sequence). This CDR3 region has 18 residues. Trimming took off 4 bases at V and 0 bases at J, with 18 bases between the two ends. The DNA for the CDR3 is TGTGCCAGTAGTAATGGAATTTTAGGACGGACGAACACCGGGGAGCTGTTTTTT. This gives the protein CASSNGILGRTNTGELFF.

The V gene is TRBV7-3, the J gene TRBJ2-5; 7 bases fit TRBD1. Germline CDR1 is SGHTA and CDR2 is FQGTGA. The CDR3 is 15 residues long. V dropped 4 bases and J dropped 5; count of bases not matched to a gene: 10. Here the CDR3 reads CASSWGQTTYETQYF. For the CDR3, the DNA is TGTGCCAGCAGCTGGGGACAGACTACATACGAGACCCAGTACTTC.

This clone has a handful of counts. The J gene is TRBJ1-2, the V gene TRBV10-3; D is possibly TRBD1 (6 bases). The V end lost 2 bases, the J end lost 1 base, and 11 bases lay between the germline ends. This CDR3 comprises 15 residues. CDR1 and CDR2 from the germline V gene are ENHRY and SYGVKD. In nucleotides, the CDR3 is TGTGCCATCAGTGAGGACGGACAGCTTAACTATGGCTACACCTTC. Protein product: CAISEDGQLNYGYTF.

V is TRBV11-2 and J is TRBJ2-7; tentatively, D is TRBD1 (5 bases). The germline V gene has CDR1 SGHAT and CDR2 FQNNGV. Trimming shortened V by 6 bases and J by 9 bases, and 15 bases separated the two germline ends. CDR3 length equals 12 residues. The CDR3 region is CASRDTHPGQYF. In DNA, the CDR3 is TGTGCCAGCAGGGACACCCATCCGGGGCAGTACTTC.

The chain recombines TRBV9 with TRBJ1-6; possibly TRBD1 for D (5 bases). This CDR3 is 16 amino acids long. Germline V lookup: CDR1 SGDLS, CDR2 YYNGEE. Trimming took off 3 bases at V and 0 bases at J, with 10 bases between the two ends. In nucleotides, the CDR3 is TGTGCCAGCAGCGCCCCAGGGAGCTCCTATAATTCACCCCTCCACTTT. It codes for CASSAPGSSYNSPLHF.

V gene TRBV29-1 combines with J gene TRBJ2-3; D ambiguous. The CDR3 spans 11 residues. V lost 5 bases, J lost 2 bases, and 5 bases lay in between. Germline CDR1 SQVTM, CDR2 ANQGSEA. Here the CDR3 DNA reads TGCAGCGTTCGAAACACAGATACGCAGTATTTT. Translation gives CSVRNTDTQYF.

The chain uses TRBV27 and TRBJ1-1, with 11 bases lining up with TRBD1. J lost 3 bases, V lost 6 bases, and 3 bases had no gene match. Germline assignment: CDR1 MNHEY and CDR2 SMNVEV (reference sequence). The CDR3 length is 14 residues. CDR3 loop: CASSPGQGDTEAFF. Here the CDR3 DNA reads TGTGCCAGCAGCCCGGGACAGGGGGACACTGAAGCTTTCTTT.

This sequence joins TRBV11-2 and TRBJ2-7; TRBD1 matches at 9 bases. The V gene end was trimmed by 3 bases and the J gene end by 6 bases; junction bases not matched to a gene: 6. The CDR3 extends over 14 amino acids. Germline CDR1 reads SGHAT; CDR2 reads FQNNGV. As DNA, the CDR3 is TGTGCCAGCAGCTTGGGACAGGGATTGTTCGAGCAGTACTTC. Translated: CASSLGQGLFEQYF.

The V and J genes are TRBV7-9 and TRBJ1-2; D remains ambiguous. The CDR3 covers 12 residues. The V gene's germline CDR1 is SEHNR and CDR2 FQNEAQ (reference sequence). V dropped 1 base and J dropped 8 bases, with 8 bases sitting between them. The CDR3 is CASSLDVGGYTF. CDR3 nucleotides: TGTGCCAGCAGCTTAGATGTGGGAGGCTACACCTTC.

This sequence joins TRBV30 and TRBJ2-7; D may be TRBD1 (6 bases). The length of the CDR3 is 11 residues. CDR1 is GTSNPN and CDR2 is SVGIG in the germline V gene (reference sequence). Trimming removed 5 bases from V and 6 bases from J, with 11 bases in between. CDR3 in DNA: TGTGCCTGGGGCAGGGGTCGCGAGCAGTACTTC. Protein product: CAWGRGREQYF.

This chain uses TRBV11-2 with TRBJ1-4; 12 bases match TRBD1. The CDR3 runs to 16 residues. Germline V lookup: CDR1 SGHAT, CDR2 FQNNGV. The J segment lost 5 bases and the V segment lost 4 bases, leaving 5 bases of the junction unmatched. CDR3 bases: TGTGCCAGCAGCTCGGGACAGGGGGCATTAAATGAAAAACTGTTTTTT. Translation: CASSSGQGALNEKLFF. Full variable domain (remainder filled in from reference TRBV11-2 and TRBJ1-4): EAGVAQSPRYKIIEKRQSVAFWCNPISGHATLYWYQQILGQGPKLLIQFQNNGVVDDSQLPKDRFSAERLKGVDSTLKIQPAKLEDSAVYLCASSSGQGALNEKLFFGSGTQLSVL.

The rearrangement joins TRBV6-6 to TRBJ1-2; D gene uncertain. The V end lost 4 bases, the J end lost 0 bases, and 9 bases lay between the germline ends. The CDR3 covers 14 residues. The V gene's germline CDR1 is MNHNY and CDR2 SVGAGI (reference sequence). CDR3 sequence reads: CASSLNTANYGYTF. CDR3 bases: TGTGCCAGCAGTTTAAACACTGCTAACTATGGCTACACCTTC.

The genes are TRBV6-2 or TRBV6-3 and TRBJ1-4; D is possibly TRBD1 (6 bases). The CDR3 extends over 14 amino acids. The germline CDR1 and CDR2 sequences are MNHEY and SVGEGT. The ends were cut back, 5 bases at V and 5 bases at J, with 12 bases in the middle. The chain's CDR3 is CASSATGPNEKLFF. The CDR3 DNA sequence: TGTGCCAGCAGTGCGACAGGCCCGAATGAAAAACTGTTTTTT.

This rearrangement joins TRBV30 to TRBJ2-1; D is unresolved. The germline CDR1 and CDR2 sequences are GTSNPN and SVGIG (reference sequence). The V gene lost 5 bases and the J gene lost 3 bases, with 14 bases spanning the gap. This CDR3 contains 14 residues. The CDR3 reads CAWVRTTGYNEQFF. The DNA for the CDR3 is TGTGCCTGGGTCCGGACCACTGGCTACAATGAGCAGTTCTTC.

The rearrangement links TRBV7-8 to TRBJ1-5; D is uncertain. The CDR3 runs 14 residues. The germline V gene encodes CDR1 SGHVS and CDR2 FQNEAQ. Trimming pared 5 bases from V and 1 base from J, leaving 9 bases between. CDR3 coding DNA: TGTGCCAGCAGCCCGAATTACAGCAATCAGCCCCAGCATTTT. Amino acid sequence: CASSPNYSNQPQHF.